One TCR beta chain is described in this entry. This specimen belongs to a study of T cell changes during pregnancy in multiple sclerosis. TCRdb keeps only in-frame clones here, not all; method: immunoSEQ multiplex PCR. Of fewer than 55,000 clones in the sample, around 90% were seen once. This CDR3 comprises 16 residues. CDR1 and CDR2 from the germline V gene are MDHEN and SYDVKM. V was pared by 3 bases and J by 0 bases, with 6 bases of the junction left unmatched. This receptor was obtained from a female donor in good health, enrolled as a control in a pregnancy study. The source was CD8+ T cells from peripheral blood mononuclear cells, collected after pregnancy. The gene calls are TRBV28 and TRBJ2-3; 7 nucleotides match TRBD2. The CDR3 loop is CASSFSVAGSTDTQYF. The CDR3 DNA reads TGTGCCAGCAGTTTCTCTGTAGCGGGCAGCACAGATACGCAGTATTTT.